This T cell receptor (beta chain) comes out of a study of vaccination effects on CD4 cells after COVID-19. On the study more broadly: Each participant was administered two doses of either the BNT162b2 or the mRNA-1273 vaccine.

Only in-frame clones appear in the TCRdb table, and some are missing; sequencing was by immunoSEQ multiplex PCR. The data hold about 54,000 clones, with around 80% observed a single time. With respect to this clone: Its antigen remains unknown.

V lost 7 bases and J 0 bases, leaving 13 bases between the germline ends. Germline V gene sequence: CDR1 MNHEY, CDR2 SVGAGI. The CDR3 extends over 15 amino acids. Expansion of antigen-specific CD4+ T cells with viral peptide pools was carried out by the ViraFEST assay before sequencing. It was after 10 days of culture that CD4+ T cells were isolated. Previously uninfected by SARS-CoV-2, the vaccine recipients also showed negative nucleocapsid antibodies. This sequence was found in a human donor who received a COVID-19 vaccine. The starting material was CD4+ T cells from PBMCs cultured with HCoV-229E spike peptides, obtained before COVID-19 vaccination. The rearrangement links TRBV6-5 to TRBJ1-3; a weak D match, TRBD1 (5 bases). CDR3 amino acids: CASIPGDPSGNTIYF. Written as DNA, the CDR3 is TGTGCCAGCATCCCCGGGGACCCCTCTGGAAACACCATATATTTT.